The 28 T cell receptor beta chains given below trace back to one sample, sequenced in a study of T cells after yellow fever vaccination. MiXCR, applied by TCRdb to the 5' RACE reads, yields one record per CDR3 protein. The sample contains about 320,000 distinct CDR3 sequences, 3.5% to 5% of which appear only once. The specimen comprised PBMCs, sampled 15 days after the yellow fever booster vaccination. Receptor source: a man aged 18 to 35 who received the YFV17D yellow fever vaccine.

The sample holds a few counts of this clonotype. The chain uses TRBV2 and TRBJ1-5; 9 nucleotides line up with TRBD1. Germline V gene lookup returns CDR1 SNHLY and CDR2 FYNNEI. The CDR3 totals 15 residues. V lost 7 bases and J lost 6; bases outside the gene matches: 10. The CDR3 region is CASNWGQGRSQPQHF. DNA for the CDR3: TGTGCCAGCAATTGGGGACAGGGACGGAGTCAGCCCCAGCATTTT.

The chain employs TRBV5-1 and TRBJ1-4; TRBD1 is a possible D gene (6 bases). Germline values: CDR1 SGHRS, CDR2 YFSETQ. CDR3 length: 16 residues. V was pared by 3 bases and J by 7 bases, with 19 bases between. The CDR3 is CASSSDPQGTGEKLFF. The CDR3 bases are TGCGCCAGCAGCTCAGACCCACAGGGAACGGGTGAAAAACTGTTTTTT. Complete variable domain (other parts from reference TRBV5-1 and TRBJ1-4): KAGVTQTPRYLIKTRGQQVTLSCSPISGHRSVSWYQQTPGQGLQFLFEYFSETQRNKGNFPGRFSGRQFSNSRSEMNVSTLELGDSALYLCASSSDPQGTGEKLFFGSGTQLSVL.

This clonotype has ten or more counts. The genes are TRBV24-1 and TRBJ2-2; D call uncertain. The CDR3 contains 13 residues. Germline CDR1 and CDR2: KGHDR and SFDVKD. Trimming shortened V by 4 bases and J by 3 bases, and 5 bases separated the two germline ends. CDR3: CATSDTYTGELFF. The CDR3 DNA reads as TGTGCCACCAGTGACACGTACACCGGGGAGCTGTTTTTT.

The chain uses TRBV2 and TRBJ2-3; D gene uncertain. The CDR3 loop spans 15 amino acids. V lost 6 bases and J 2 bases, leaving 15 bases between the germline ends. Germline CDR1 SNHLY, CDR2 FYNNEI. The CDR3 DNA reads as TGTGCCAGCAGGGGTGGGGTGTCCCTCACAGATACGCAGTATTTT. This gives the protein CASRGGVSLTDTQYF.

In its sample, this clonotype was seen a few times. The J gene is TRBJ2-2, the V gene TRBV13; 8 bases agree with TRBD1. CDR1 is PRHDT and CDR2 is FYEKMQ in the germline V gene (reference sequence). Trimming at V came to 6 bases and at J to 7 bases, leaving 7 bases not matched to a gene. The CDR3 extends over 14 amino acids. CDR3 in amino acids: CASSPPTGGGELFF. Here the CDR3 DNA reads TGTGCCAGCAGTCCACCAACAGGGGGCGGGGAGCTGTTTTTT.

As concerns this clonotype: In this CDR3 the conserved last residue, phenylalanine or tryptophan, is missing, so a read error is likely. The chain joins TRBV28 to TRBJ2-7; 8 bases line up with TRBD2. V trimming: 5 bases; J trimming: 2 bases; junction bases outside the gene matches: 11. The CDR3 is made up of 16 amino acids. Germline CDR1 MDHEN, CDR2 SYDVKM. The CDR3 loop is CASSPPGSGATYEQYA. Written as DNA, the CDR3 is TGTGCCAGCAGTCCCCCGGGTAGCGGGGCCACCTACGAGCAGTACGCC.

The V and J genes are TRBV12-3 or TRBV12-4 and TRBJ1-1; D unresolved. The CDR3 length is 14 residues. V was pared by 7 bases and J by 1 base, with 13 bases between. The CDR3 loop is CASTYMKGNTEAFF. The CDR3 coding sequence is TGTGCCAGCACCTACATGAAAGGGAACACTGAAGCTTTCTTT.

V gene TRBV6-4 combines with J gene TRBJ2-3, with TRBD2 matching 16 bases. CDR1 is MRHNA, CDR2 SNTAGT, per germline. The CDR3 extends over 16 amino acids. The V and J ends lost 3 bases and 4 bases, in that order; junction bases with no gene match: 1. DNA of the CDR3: TGTGCCAGCAGTGAGGGACTAGCGGGGGGGCCAGATACGCAGTATTTT. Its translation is CASSEGLAGGPDTQYF.

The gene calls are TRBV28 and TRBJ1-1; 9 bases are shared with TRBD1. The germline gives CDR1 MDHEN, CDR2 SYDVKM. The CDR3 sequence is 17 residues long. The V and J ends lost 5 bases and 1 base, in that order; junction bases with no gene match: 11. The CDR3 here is CASSTVPGQGPNTEAFF. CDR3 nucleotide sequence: TGTGCCAGCAGTACAGTCCCGGGACAGGGACCGAACACTGAAGCTTTCTTT.

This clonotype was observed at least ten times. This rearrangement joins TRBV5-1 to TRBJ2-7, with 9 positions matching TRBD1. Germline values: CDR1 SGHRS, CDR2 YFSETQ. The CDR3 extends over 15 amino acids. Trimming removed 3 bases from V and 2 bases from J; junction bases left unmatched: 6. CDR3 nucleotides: TGCGCCAGCAGCTGGACGGGACAGGGAACCTACGAGCAGTACTTC. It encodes CASSWTGQGTYEQYF.

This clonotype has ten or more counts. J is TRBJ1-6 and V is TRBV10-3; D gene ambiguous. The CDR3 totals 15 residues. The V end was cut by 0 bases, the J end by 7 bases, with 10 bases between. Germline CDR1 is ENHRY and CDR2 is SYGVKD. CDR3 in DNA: TGTGCCATCAGTGAGTCCGGGCCTCCGAATTCACCCCTCCACTTT. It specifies CAISESGPPNSPLHF.

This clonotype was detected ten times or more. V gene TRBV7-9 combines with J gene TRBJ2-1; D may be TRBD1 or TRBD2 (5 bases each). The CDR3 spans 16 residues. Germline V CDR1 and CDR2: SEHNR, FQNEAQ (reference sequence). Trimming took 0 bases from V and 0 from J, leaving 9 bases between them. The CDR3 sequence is CASSLAGVISYNEQFF. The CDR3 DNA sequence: TGTGCCAGCAGCTTAGCGGGGGTAATCTCCTACAATGAGCAGTTCTTC. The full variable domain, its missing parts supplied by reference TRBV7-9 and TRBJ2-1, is DTGVSQNPRHKITKRGQNVTFRCDPISEHNRLYWYRQTLGQGPEFLTYFQNEAQLEKSRLLSDRFSAERPKGSFSTLEIQRTEQGDSAMYLCASSLAGVISYNEQFFGPGTRLTVL.

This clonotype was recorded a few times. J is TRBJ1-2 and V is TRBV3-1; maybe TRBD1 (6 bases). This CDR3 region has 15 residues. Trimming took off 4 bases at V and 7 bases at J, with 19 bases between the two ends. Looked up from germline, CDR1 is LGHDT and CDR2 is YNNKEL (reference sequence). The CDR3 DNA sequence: TGTGCCAGCAGCCCGATGGCCTCAGGGGTTGCTGGCTACACCTTC. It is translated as CASSPMASGVAGYTF. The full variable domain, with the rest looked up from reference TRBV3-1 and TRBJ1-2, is DTAVSQTPKYLVTQMGNDKSIKCEQNLGHDTMYWYKQDSKKFLKIMFSYNNKELIINETVPNRFSPKSPDKAHLNLHINSLELGDSAVYFCASSPMASGVAGYTFGSGTRLTVV.

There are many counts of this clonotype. CDR3 sequence: CASSQGAGGGTDTQYF. CDR3 sequence (DNA): TGCGCCAGCAGCCAAGGGGCGGGGGGTGGCACAGATACGCAGTATTTT. The rearrangement joins TRBV4-1 to TRBJ2-3; 8 positions match TRBD2. The CDR3 length is 16 residues. Germline trimming cut 1 base from V and 1 base from J; bases unmatched to any gene: 4. Germline CDR1 is MGHRA and CDR2 is YSYEKL.

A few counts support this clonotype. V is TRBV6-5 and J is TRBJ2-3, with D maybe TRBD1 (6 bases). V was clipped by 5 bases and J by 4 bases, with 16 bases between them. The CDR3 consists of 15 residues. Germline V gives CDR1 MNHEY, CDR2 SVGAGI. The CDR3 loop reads CASSLQGYVADTQYF. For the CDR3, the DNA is TGTGCCAGCAGTCTACAGGGATACGTAGCAGATACGCAGTATTTT.

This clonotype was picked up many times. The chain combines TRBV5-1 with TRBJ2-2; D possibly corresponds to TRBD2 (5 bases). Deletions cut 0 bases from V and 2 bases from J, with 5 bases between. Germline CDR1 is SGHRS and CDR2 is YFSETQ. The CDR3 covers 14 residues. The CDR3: CASSLAGNTGELFF. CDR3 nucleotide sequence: TGCGCCAGCAGCTTGGCGGGAAACACCGGGGAGCTGTTTTTT.

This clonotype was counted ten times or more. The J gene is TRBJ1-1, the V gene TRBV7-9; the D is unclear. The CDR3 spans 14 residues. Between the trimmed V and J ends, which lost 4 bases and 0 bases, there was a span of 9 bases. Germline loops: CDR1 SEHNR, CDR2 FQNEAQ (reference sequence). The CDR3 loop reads CASSYQRMNTEAFF. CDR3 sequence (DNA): TGTGCCAGCAGCTACCAGAGAATGAACACTGAAGCTTTCTTT. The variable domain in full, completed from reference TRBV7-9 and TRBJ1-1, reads DTGVSQNPRHKITKRGQNVTFRCDPISEHNRLYWYRQTLGQGPEFLTYFQNEAQLEKSRLLSDRFSAERPKGSFSTLEIQRTEQGDSAMYLCASSYQRMNTEAFFGQGTRLTVV.

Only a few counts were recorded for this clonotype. The CDR3 DNA reads TGTGCCAGCTCGGCTAGCGGAAACAATGAGCAGTTCTTC. This sequence encodes CASSASGNNEQFF. This chain connects TRBV18 to TRBJ2-1; the match to TRBD2 covers 7 bases. Trimming at V came to 6 bases and at J to 5 bases, leaving 4 bases not matched to a gene. This CDR3 is built from 13 residues. Per germline, CDR1 KGHSH and CDR2 LQKENI.

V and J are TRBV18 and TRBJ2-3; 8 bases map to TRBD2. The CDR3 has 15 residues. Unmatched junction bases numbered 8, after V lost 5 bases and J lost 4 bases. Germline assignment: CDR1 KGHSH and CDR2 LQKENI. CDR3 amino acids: CASSTRTSRADTQYF. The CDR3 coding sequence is TGTGCCAGCTCAACCAGGACTAGCCGGGCAGATACGCAGTATTTT.

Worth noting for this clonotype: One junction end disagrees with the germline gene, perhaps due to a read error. CDR3 nucleotide sequence: TGTTCCAGCAGTGCCGTGAGGGGCGATCAGCCCCAGCATTTT. Its translation is CSSSAVRGDQPQHF. The V and J genes are TRBV6-2 or TRBV6-3 and TRBJ1-5; maybe TRBD1 (5 bases). The germline V gene has CDR1 MNHEY and CDR2 SVGEGT. CDR3 length equals 14 residues.

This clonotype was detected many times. This CDR3 reads CASSPSRVRGGRADTQYF. The CDR3, as DNA: TGCGCCAGCAGCCCTTCGAGGGTGCGGGGGGGCAGGGCAGATACGCAGTATTTT. V gene TRBV4-1 combines with J gene TRBJ2-3; the match to TRBD2 covers 9 bases. Per the germline V gene, CDR1 is MGHRA and CDR2 is YSYEKL. J lost 4 bases, V lost 4 bases, and 15 bases had no gene match. The CDR3 loop spans 18 amino acids.

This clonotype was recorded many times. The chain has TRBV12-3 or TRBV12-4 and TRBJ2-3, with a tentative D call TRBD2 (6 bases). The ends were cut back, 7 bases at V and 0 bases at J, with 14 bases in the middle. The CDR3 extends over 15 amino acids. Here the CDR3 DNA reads TGTGCCAGCACCGACTCCGGGACTAGCACAGATACGCAGTATTTT. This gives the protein CASTDSGTSTDTQYF.

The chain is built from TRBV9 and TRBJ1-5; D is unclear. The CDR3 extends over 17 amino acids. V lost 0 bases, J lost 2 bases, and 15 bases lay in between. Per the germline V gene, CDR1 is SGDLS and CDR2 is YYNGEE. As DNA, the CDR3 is TGTGCCAGCAGCGTAGAAGAGTCAATAAATCGCAATCAGCCCCAGCATTTT. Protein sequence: CASSVEESINRNQPQHF.

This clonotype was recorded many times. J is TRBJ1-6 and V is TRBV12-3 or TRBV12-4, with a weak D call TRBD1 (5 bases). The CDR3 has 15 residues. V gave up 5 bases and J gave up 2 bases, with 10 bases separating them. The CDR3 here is CASSRQRTYNSPLHF. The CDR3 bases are TGTGCCAGCAGTAGACAGAGAACCTATAATTCACCCCTCCACTTT.

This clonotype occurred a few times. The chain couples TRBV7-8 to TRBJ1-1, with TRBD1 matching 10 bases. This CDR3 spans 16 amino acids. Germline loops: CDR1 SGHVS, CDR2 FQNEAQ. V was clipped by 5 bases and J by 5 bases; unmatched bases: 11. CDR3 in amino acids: CASSLRQGARKTEAFF. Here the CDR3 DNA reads TGTGCCAGCAGCCTAAGACAGGGGGCGAGGAAGACTGAAGCTTTCTTT.

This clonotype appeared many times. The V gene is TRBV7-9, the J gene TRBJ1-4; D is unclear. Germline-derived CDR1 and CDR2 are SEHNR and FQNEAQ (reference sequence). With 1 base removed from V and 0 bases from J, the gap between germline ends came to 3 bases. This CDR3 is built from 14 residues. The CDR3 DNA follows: TGTGCCAGCAGCTTAGTCTCAACTAATGAAAAACTGTTTTTT. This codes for CASSLVSTNEKLFF.

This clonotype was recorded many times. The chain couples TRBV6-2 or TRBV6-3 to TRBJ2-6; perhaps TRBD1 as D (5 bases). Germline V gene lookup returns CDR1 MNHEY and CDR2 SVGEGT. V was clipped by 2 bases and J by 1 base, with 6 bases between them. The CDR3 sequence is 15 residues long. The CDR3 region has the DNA TGTGCCAGCAGTTACAGACAGTCTGGGGCCAACGTCCTGACTTTC. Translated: CASSYRQSGANVLTF.

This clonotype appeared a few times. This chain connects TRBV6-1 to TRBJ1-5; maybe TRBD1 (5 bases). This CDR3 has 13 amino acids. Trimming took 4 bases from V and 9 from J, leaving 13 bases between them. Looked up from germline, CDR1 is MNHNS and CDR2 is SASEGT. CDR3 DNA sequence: TGTGCCAGCAGTGGGGGAGGGGTCTGGCCCCAGCATTTT. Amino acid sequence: CASSGGGVWPQHF.